The entry below gives a single T cell receptor beta chain sequence along with its context. No antigen is known for it. The authors divided CD4+ cells into CD45RA+ naive and CD45RA-negative memory subsets. Per the germline V gene, CDR1 is SGHVS and CDR2 is FNYEAQ. After removal of 3 bases from V and 6 bases from J, the junction contained 7 bases not matched to a gene. This CDR3 contains 14 residues. This sample is part of a study of shared clonotypes between healthy human individuals. Authors' processing steps: ImmunoSEQ only sent back junction sequences with no quality scores, so filtering was done differently. TCRdb's table, derived via immunoSEQ multiplex PCR, lists solely in-frame clones and lacks some. Clonal size and the V and J genes are those of that table, whereas D and trimming came from the DNA. The sample lists 1.4 million to 1.5 million clones, roughly 96% occurring once. The study's findings and limits: A generally larger estimated richness was seen in naive subsets than in memory subsets. An anticipated effect of sequencing depth on clonotype sharing among donors was recognized.

The J gene is TRBJ1-2, the V gene TRBV7-6; 7 bases fit TRBD1. Sequencing was performed on naive CD4+ T cells sorted from blood. Subset defined: CD45RA+ positively selected. The TCR comes from a man aged 25-45 years in good health. The CDR3 coding sequence is TGTGCCAGCAGCTTCCGGACAGGCTCGGATGGCTACACCTTC. This codes for CASSFRTGSDGYTF.